This T cell receptor (beta chain) was sequenced during a study of PD-L1 blockade in urothelial cancer. Across the study: Blood was subjected to analysis at 3 weeks (second dose) and 6 weeks following treatment start. The study's findings and limits: Having blood TCR clonality under the median before treatment predicted better survival.

The table came from immunoSEQ multiplex PCR; TCRdb's copy has only in-frame clones and leaves some out. The sample has more than 80,000 clones, 82% seen once; the top ten hold roughly 9.5%. A remark on this clone: The antigen is unknown.

CDR3 length: 15 residues. Germline V gene data show CDR1 as MNHEY and CDR2 as SVGAGI. Trimming shortened V by 2 bases and J by 8 bases, and 19 bases separated the two germline ends. This TCR derives from a man between 70 and 80 years old with urothelial cancer. The V and J genes are TRBV6-5 and TRBJ2-7; D possibly corresponds to TRBD2 (6 bases). The sample was PBMCs, taken around atezolizumab (anti-PD-L1) treatment. CDR3 nucleotides: TGTGCCAGCAGTTACACTGGCGGGACCGTCTATCAGCAGTACTTC. Its translation is CASSYTGGTVYQQYF.